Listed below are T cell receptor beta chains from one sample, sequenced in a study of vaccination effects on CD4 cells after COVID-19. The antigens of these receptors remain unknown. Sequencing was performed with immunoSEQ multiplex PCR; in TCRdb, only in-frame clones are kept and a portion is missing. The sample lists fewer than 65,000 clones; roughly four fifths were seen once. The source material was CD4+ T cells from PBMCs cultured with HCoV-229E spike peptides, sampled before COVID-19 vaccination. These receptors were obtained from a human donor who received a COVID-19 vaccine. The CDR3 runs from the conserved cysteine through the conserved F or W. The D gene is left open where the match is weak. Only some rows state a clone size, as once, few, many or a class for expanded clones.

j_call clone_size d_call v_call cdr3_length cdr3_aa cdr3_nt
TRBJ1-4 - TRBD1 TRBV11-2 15 CASSPNRGSNEKLFF TGTGCCAGCAGCCCGAACAGGGGCTCTAATGAAAAACTGTTTTTT
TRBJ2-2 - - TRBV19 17 CASSPGGRGGGTGELFF TGTGCCAGTAGCCCAGGGGGGAGAGGGGGGGGCACCGGGGAGCTGTTTTTT
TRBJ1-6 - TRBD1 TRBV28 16 CASSGAGTAYNSPLHF TGTGCCAGCAGTGGCGCCGGGACAGCATATAATTCACCCCTCCACTTT
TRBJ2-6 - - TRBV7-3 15 CASSLEGAGANVLTF TGTGCCAGCAGCTTAGAAGGAGCTGGGGCCAACGTCCTGACTTTC
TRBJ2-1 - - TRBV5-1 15 CASSPGRGSYNEQFF TGCGCCAGCTCCCCGGGTAGGGGTTCCTACAATGAGCAGTTCTTC
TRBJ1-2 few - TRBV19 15 CASSRTGTGPYGYTF TGTGCCAGTAGTAGGACTGGTACCGGGCCCTATGGCTACACCTTC
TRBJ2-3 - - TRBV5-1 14 CASSQPGSADTQYF TGCGCCAGCAGCCAACCAGGGAGCGCAGATACGCAGTATTTT
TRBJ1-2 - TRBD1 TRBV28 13 CASSFYRGVGYTF TGTGCCAGCAGTTTTTACAGGGGGGTTGGCTACACCTTC
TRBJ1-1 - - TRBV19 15 CASRETAVLGTEAFF TGTGCCAGTCGGGAAACAGCCGTTTTGGGCACTGAAGCTTTCTTT
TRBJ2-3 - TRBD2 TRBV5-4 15 CASSSLQRGRDTQYF TGTGCCAGCAGCTCCCTTCAGCGGGGCAGAGATACGCAGTATTTT
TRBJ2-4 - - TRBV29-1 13 CSANWGTKNIQYF TGCAGCGCCAACTGGGGCACGAAAAACATTCAGTACTTC
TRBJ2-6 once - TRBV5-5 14 CASSPSPGANVLTF TGTGCCAGCAGCCCAAGCCCTGGGGCCAACGTCCTGACTTTC
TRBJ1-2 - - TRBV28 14 CASSPHQVTLGYTF TGTGCCAGCAGTCCCCACCAGGTTACGCTTGGCTACACCTTC
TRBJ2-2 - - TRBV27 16 CASSFFPRANTGELFF TGTGCCAGCAGTTTCTTTCCAAGGGCGAACACCGGGGAGCTGTTTTTT
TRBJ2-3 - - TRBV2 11 CATGSTDTQYF TGTGCCACGGGGAGCACAGATACGCAGTATTTT
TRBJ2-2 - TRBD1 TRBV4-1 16 CASSQGTGGSTGELFF TGCGCCAGCAGCCAAGGGACAGGGGGCTCAACCGGGGAGCTGTTTTTT
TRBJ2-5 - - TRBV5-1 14 CASSLNAGMETQYF TGCGCCAGCAGCTTGAATGCAGGGATGGAGACCCAGTACTTC
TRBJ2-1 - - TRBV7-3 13 CASSLTPDNEQFF TGTGCCAGCAGCTTAACCCCAGACAATGAGCAGTTCTTC
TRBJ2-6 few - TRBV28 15 CASSFSRAGANVLTF TGTGCCAGCAGTTTTAGTAGGGCCGGGGCCAACGTCCTGACTTTC
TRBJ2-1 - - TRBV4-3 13 CASSRGGYNEQFF TGCGCCAGCAGCCGAGGGGGGTACAATGAGCAGTTCTTC
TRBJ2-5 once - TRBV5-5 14 CASSLSGLQETQYF TGTGCCAGCAGCTTGTCCGGGTTGCAAGAGACCCAGTACTTC
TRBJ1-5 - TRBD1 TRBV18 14 CASSEDRDGQPQHF TGTGCCAGCTCAGAAGACAGGGATGGTCAGCCCCAGCATTTT
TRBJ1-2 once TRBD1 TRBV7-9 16 CASTVTRQGGVGGYTF TGTGCCAGCACCGTAACCAGACAGGGGGGCGTGGGTGGCTACACCTTC
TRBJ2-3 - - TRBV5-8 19 CASPTNPRWALKGTDTQYF TGTGCCAGCCCAACTAACCCGCGTTGGGCCCTCAAGGGGACAGATACGCAGTATTTT
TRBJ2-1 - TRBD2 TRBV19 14 CASRAGGSYNEQFF TGTGCCAGTAGGGCGGGGGGCTCCTACAATGAGCAGTTCTTC
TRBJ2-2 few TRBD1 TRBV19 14 CASSSRQGGGELFF TGTGCCAGTAGTTCCCGACAGGGTGGAGGGGAGCTGTTTTTT
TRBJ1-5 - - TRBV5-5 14 CASSLGRPDQPQHF TGTGCCAGCAGCTTGGGACGCCCTGATCAGCCCCAGCATTTT
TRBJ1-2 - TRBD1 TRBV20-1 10 CRGTDYGYTF TGCAGGGGGACAGACTATGGCTACACCTTC
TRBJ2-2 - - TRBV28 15 CASSIPPASTGELFF TGTGCCAGCAGTATCCCTCCAGCTTCAACCGGGGAGCTGTTTTTT
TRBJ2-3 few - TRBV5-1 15 CASSSQAASTDTQYF TGCGCCAGCAGCTCACAGGCAGCTAGCACAGATACGCAGTATTTT
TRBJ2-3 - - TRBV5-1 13 CASSFGSTDTQYF TGCGCCAGCAGCTTTGGTAGCACAGATACGCAGTATTTT
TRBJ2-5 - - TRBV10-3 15 CAISPPRKGAETQYF TGTGCCATCAGCCCCCCCCGGAAGGGAGCGGAGACCCAGTACTTC
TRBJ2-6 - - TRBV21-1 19 CASSKALWTGGEVANVLTF TGTGCCAGCAGCAAAGCGCTTTGGACAGGGGGTGAAGTAGCCAACGTCCTGACTTTC
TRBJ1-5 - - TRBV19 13 CASSMGQLDPQHF TGTGCCAGTAGTATGGGTCAGTTGGATCCCCAGCATTTT
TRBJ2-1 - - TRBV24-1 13 CATSDSTISEQFF TGTGCCACCAGTGATTCTACTATTAGTGAGCAGTTCTTC
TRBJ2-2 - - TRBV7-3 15 CASSRPGPEPGELFF TGTGCCAGCAGCAGACCGGGACCCGAGCCCGGGGAGCTGTTTTTT
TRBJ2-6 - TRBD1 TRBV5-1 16 CASSPQGPTGANVLTF TGCGCCAGCAGCCCACAGGGGCCGACTGGGGCCAACGTCCTGACTTTC